This TCR beta chain was sequenced for a study of blood T cells in healthy people across ages. The CDR3 runs to 11 residues. Deletions cut 7 bases from V and 5 bases from J, with 7 bases between. The germline V gene encodes CDR1 MGHDK and CDR2 SYGVNS. A second PCR of roughly 7 to 11 cycles used a sample-barcoded 5' primer and a J-beta primer mix. TCRdb passed the 5' RACE reads through MiXCR, listing each CDR3 protein once. The sample holds 650,000 to 1,000,000 distinct CDR3 sequences, around 50% seen once. The sequence came from a man aged 80 or over in good health. Sequenced input: blood. The chain links TRBV25-1 to TRBJ2-3; D uncertain. CDR3 in amino acids: CASIREDTQYF. The CDR3 DNA follows: TGTGCCAGCATACGAGAAGATACGCAGTATTTT.